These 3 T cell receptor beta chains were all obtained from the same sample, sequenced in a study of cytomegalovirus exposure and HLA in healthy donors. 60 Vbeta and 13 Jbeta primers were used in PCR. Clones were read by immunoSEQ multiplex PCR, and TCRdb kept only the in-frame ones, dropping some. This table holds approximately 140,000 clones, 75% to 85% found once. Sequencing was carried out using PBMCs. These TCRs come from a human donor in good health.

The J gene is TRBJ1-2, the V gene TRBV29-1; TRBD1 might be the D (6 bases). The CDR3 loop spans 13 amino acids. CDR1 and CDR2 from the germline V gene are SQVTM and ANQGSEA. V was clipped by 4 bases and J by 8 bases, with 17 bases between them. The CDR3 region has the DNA TGCAGCGTTGGAGGTCACGGGACATACGGCTACACCTTC. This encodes CSVGGHGTYGYTF.

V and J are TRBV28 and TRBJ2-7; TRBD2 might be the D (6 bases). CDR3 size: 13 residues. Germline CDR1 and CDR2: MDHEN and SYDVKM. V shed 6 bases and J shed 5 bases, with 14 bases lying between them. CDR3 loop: CASRFPRENEQYF. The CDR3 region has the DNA TGTGCCAGCAGATTCCCTCGGGAGAACGAGCAGTACTTC.

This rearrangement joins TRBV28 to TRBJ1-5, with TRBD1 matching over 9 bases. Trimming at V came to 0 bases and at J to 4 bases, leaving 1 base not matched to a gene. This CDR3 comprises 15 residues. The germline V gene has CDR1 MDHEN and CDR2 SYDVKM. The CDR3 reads CASSLWGQGNQPQHF. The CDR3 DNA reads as TGTGCCAGCAGTTTATGGGGACAGGGAAATCAGCCCCAGCATTTT.